This is a list of T cell receptor beta chains from one sample in a study of siplizumab effects on memory and regulatory T cells. This table comes from immunoSEQ multiplex PCR, and its TCRdb copy is limited to in-frame clones, with some not included. The sample lists roughly 92,000 clones; around 94% were seen once. Sequenced: non-Treg CD4+ T cells sorted from blood. The source of these receptors is a human donor in good health. Both conserved end residues are part of each CDR3. Each record gives: CDR3 length, D gene, clone size, V gene, J gene, CDR3 DNA, CDR3 protein. The D gene is left open where the match is weak. Clone size is stated in some rows and not others, as once, few, many or a class when expanded.

length: 17; D: .; size: .; V: TRBV27; J: TRBJ2-3; DNA: TGTGCCAGCAGTTCTATCCCGGGACACATCTCCGGAGATACGCAGTATTTT; CDR3: CASSSIPGHISGDTQYF
length: 13; D: TRBD2; size: .; V: TRBV28; J: TRBJ2-3; DNA: TGTGCCAGCAGCAGCGGGAATACAGATACGCAGTATTTT; CDR3: CASSSGNTDTQYF
length: 17; D: .; size: .; V: TRBV7-7; J: TRBJ1-5; DNA: TGTGCTAGCAGCTTGAAGTTGAACAGGGTAAAGAGACAGCCCCAGCATTTT; CDR3: CASSLKLNRVKRQPQHF
length: 15; D: .; size: .; V: TRBV7-9; J: TRBJ2-1; DNA: TGTGCCAGCAGCCCCCAGCCCGCCGGTTACAATGAGCAGTTCTTC; CDR3: CASSPQPAGYNEQFF
length: 12; D: .; size: .; V: TRBV30; J: TRBJ1-1; DNA: TGTGCCTGGAGTTTCGGGGGCCTAGGAGCTTTCTTT; CDR3: CAWSFGGLGAFF
length: 15; D: .; size: .; V: TRBV4-2; J: TRBJ1-1; DNA: TGTGCCAGCAGCCAAGAAGGTGCGGCGAACACTGAAGCTTTCTTT; CDR3: CASSQEGAANTEAFF
length: 16; D: TRBD2; size: .; V: TRBV5-4; J: TRBJ2-5; DNA: TGTGCCAGCAGCTTGGGGGGACTAGCGGGGCAAGAGACCCAGTACTTC; CDR3: CASSLGGLAGQETQYF
length: 14; D: .; size: .; V: TRBV7-2; J: TRBJ1-1; DNA: TGTGCCAGCAGCTTCCCCTTATTGAACACTGAAGCTTTCTTT; CDR3: CASSFPLLNTEAFF
length: 14; D: .; size: .; V: TRBV25-1; J: TRBJ1-5; DNA: TGTGCCAGCAGACAGACAGGCTGGAATCAGCCCCAGCATTTT; CDR3: CASRQTGWNQPQHF
length: 15; D: TRBD2; size: .; V: TRBV7-2; J: TRBJ2-7; DNA: TGTGCCAGCAGCTTAAGCGGGGGGAGCTCCTACGAGCAGTACTTC; CDR3: CASSLSGGSSYEQYF
length: 14; D: .; size: .; V: TRBV19; J: TRBJ2-7; DNA: TGTGCCAGTAGTATCGGAGGAGGTCGGCCTGAGCAGTACTTC; CDR3: CASSIGGGRPEQYF
length: 15; D: .; size: .; V: TRBV11-3; J: TRBJ1-1; DNA: TGTGCCAGCAGCTTAGTTTCAGGGTCGGGCACTGAAGCTTTCTTT; CDR3: CASSLVSGSGTEAFF
length: 15; D: TRBD2; size: .; V: TRBV4-3; J: TRBJ2-5; DNA: TGCGCCAGCAGCCAAGCTCGGACTAGCGGAGAGACCCAGTACTTC; CDR3: CASSQARTSGETQYF
length: 16; D: .; size: .; V: TRBV4-1; J: TRBJ1-4; DNA: TGCGCCAGCAGCCCTCGGCTTACAGGTTTAGATGAAAAACTGTTTTTT; CDR3: CASSPRLTGLDEKLFF
length: 14; D: .; size: few; V: TRBV5-1; J: TRBJ2-7; DNA: TGCGCCAGCAGCCTTGACTGGGAAGCCTACGAGCAGTACTTC; CDR3: CASSLDWEAYEQYF
length: 14; D: .; size: .; V: TRBV29-1; J: TRBJ2-1; DNA: TGCAGCGCTGGGGCTCAGAGCTCCTACAATGAGCAGTTCTTC; CDR3: CSAGAQSSYNEQFF
length: 12; D: .; size: .; V: TRBV29-1; J: TRBJ1-2; DNA: TGCAGCGTAACCACAGACAGCTATGGCTACACCTTC; CDR3: CSVTTDSYGYTF
length: 13; D: .; size: .; V: TRBV7-9; J: TRBJ1-2; DNA: TGTGCCAGCAGCTCGACAGCCGACGACGGCTACACCTTC; CDR3: CASSSTADDGYTF
length: 15; D: .; size: .; V: TRBV2; J: TRBJ1-5; DNA: TGTGCCAGCAGTGGCTCACAGGTGCGCAATCAGCCCCAGCATTTT; CDR3: CASSGSQVRNQPQHF
length: 15; D: .; size: once; V: TRBV5-4; J: TRBJ2-1; DNA: TGTGCCAGCAGCCGTAGGGACCTCCCCTACAATGAGCAGTTCTTC; CDR3: CASSRRDLPYNEQFF
length: 15; D: TRBD1; size: .; V: TRBV15; J: TRBJ2-7; DNA: TGTGCCACCAGCAGAGATTCGAACAGGGGCTACGAGCAGTACTTC; CDR3: CATSRDSNRGYEQYF
length: 17; D: .; size: .; V: TRBV5-1; J: TRBJ1-2; DNA: TGCGCCAGCAGCTTAAGTGAAACAGGTCGTGCTAACTATGGCTACACCTTC; CDR3: CASSLSETGRANYGYTF